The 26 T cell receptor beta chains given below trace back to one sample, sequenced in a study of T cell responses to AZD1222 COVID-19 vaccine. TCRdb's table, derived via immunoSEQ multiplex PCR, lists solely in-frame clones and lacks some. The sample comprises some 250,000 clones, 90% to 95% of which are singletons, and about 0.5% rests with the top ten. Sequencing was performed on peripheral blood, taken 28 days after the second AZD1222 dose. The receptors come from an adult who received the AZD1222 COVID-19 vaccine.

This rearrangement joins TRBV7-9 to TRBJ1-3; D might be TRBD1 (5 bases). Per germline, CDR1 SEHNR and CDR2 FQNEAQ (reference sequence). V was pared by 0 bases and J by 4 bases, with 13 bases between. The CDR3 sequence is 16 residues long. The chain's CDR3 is CASSLASGRGGNTIYF. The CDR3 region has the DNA TGTGCCAGCAGCTTAGCGTCGGGGCGAGGCGGAAACACCATATATTTT.

The CDR3 DNA is TGTGCCAGCAGCACACCCTTGGGACTAGCGGTTAGCACAGATACGCAGTATTTT. Translating gives CASSTPLGLAVSTDTQYF. The chain uses TRBV5-4 and TRBJ2-3, with TRBD2 identical over 11 bases. With V trimmed by 4 bases and J by 0 bases, 10 bases remained unmatched. CDR1 and CDR2 (germline): SGHNT, YYREEE (reference sequence). The CDR3 loop spans 18 amino acids. The variable domain in full, completed from reference TRBV5-4 and TRBJ2-3, reads ETGVTQSPTHLIKTRGQQVTLRCSSQSGHNTVSWYQQALGQGPQFIFQYYREEENGRGNFPPRFSGLQFPNYSSELNVNALELDDSALYLCASSTPLGLAVSTDTQYFGPGTRLTVL.

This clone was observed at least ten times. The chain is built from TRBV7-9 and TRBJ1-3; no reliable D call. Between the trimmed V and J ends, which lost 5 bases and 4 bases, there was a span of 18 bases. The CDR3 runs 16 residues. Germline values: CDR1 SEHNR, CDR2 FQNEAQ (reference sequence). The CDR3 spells CASSPTLRVGGNTIYF. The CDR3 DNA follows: TGTGCCAGCAGCCCGACCCTCCGAGTGGGAGGAAACACCATATATTTT.

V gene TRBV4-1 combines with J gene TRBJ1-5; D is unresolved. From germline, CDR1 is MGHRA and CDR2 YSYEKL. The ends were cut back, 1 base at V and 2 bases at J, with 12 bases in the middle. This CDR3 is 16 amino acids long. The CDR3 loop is CASSQGAAVRNQPQHF. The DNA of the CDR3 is TGCGCCAGCAGCCAAGGCGCGGCAGTACGCAATCAGCCCCAGCATTTT.

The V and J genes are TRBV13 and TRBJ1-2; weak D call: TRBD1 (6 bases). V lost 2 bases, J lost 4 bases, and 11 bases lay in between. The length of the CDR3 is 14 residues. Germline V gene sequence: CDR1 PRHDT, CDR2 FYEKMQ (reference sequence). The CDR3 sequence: CASSLQGPGYGYTF. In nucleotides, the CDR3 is TGTGCCAGCAGCTTACAGGGGCCGGGCTATGGCTACACCTTC.

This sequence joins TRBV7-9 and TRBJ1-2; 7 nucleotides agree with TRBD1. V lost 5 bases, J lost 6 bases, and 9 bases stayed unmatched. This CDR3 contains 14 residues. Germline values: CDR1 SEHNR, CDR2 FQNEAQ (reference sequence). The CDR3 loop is CASSPSWGTDGYTF. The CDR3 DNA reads TGTGCCAGCAGCCCTAGCTGGGGGACAGATGGCTACACCTTC.

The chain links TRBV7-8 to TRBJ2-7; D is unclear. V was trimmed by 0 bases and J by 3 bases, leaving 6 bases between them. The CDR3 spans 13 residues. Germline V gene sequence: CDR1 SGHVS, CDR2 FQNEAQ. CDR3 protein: CASSLARIYEQYF. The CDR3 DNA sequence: TGTGCCAGCAGCTTAGCTAGAATCTACGAGCAGTACTTC.

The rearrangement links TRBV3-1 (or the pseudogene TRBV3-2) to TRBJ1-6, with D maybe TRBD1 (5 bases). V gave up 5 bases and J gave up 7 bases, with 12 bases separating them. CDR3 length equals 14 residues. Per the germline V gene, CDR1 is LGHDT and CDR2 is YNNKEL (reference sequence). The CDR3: CASSSAGPNSPLHF. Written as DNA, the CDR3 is TGTGCCAGCAGCTCGGCGGGACCCAATTCACCCCTCCACTTT.

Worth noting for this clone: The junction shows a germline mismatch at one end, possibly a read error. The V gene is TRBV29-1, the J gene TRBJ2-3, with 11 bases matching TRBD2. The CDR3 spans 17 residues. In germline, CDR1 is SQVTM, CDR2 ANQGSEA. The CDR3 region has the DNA TGCAGCGTGGAAGGCCCTTTACTAGCGGGAGAAGCAGATACGCAGTATTTT. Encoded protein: CSVEGPLLAGEADTQYF.

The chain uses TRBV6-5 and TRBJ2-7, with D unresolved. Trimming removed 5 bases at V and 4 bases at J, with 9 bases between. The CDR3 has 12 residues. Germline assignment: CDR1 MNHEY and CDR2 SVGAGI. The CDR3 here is CASSKLGYEQYF. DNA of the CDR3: TGTGCCAGCAGTAAGTTAGGTTACGAGCAGTACTTC.

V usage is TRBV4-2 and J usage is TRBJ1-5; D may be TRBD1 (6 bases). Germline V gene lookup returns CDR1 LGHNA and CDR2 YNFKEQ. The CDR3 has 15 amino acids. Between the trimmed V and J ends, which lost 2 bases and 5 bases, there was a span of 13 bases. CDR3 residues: CASSQLQGADQPQHF. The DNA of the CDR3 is TGTGCCAGCAGCCAATTACAGGGTGCAGATCAGCCCCAGCATTTT.

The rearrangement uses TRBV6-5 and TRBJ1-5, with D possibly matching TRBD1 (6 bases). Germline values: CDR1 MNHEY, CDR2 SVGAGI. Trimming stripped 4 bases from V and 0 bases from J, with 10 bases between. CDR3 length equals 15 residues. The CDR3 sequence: CASSWTEDSNQPQHF. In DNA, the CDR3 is TGTGCCAGCAGTTGGACAGAAGATAGCAATCAGCCCCAGCATTTT.

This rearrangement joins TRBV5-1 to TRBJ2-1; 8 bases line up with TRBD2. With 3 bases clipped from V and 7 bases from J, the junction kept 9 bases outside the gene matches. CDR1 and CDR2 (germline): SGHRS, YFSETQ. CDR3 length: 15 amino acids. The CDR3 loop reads CASSYSGDEGNEQFF. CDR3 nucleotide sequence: TGCGCCAGCAGCTATAGCGGGGACGAGGGAAATGAGCAGTTCTTC.

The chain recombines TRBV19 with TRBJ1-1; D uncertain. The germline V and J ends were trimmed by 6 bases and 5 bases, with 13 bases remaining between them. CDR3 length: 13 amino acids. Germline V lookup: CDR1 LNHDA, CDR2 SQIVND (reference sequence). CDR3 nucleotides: TGTGCCAGTAGGATAAGTGCGGGAACTGAAGCTTTCTTT. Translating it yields CASRISAGTEAFF.

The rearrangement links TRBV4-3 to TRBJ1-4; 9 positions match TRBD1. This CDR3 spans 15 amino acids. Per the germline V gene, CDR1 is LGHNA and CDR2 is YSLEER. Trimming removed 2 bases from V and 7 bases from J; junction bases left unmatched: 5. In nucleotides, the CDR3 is TGCGCCAGCAGCCAATCGGGACAGGGAGGTGAAAAACTGTTTTTT. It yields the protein CASSQSGQGGEKLFF.

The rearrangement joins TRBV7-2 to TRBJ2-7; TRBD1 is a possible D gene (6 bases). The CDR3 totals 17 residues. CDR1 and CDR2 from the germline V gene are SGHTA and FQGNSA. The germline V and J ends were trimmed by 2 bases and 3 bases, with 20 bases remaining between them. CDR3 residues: CASSLNPPKGEYYEQYF. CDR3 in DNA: TGTGCCAGCAGCTTAAATCCCCCGAAGGGGGAGTACTACGAGCAGTACTTC.

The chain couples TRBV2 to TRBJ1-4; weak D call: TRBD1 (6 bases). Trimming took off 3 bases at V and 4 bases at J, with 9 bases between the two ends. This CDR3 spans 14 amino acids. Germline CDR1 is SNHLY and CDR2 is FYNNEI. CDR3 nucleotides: TGTGCCAGCAGTGAGGGCAGGGGTAATGAAAAACTGTTTTTT. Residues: CASSEGRGNEKLFF.

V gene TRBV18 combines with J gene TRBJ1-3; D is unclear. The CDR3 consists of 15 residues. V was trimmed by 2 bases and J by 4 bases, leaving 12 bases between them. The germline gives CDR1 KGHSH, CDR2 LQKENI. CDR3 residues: CASSPVEGRGNTIYF. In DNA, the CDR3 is TGTGCCAGCTCACCAGTCGAGGGCCGAGGAAACACCATATATTTT.

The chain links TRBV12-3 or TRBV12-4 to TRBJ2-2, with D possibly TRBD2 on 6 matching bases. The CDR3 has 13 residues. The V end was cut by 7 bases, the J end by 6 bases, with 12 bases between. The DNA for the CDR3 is TGTGCCAGCACCACGGGGGAGGCCGGGGAGCTGTTTTTT. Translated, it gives CASTTGEAGELFF.

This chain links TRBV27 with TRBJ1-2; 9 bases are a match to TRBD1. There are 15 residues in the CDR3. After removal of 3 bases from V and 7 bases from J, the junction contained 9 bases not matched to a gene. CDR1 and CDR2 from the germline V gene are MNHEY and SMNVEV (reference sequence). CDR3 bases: TGTGCCAGCAGTTTCGCGGGACAGGGATACGGTGGCTACACCTTC. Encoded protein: CASSFAGQGYGGYTF.

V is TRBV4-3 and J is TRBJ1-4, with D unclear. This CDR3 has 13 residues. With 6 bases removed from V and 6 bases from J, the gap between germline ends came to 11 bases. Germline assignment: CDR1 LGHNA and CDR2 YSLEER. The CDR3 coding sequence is TGCGCCAGCAGGCATGCCGCGGATGAAAAACTGTTTTTT. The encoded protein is CASRHAADEKLFF.

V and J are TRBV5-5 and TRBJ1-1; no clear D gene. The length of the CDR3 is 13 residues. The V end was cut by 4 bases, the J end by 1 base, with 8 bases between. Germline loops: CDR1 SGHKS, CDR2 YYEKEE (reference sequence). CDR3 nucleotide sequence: TGTGCCAGCAGCCCGACTTGGAACACTGAAGCTTTCTTT. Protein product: CASSPTWNTEAFF.

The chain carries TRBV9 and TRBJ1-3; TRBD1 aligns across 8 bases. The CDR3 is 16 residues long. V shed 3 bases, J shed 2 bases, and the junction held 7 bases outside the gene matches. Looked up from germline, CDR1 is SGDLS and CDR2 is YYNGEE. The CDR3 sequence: CASSARRTGTGNTIYF. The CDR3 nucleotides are TGTGCCAGCAGCGCAAGAAGGACAGGGACTGGAAACACCATATATTTT.

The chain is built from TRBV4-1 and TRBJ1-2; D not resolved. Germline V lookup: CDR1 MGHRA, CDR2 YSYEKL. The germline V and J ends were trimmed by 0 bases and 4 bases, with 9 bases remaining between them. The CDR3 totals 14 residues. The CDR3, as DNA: TGCGCCAGCAGCCAAGATGAGACGGGCTATGGCTACACCTTC. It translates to CASSQDETGYGYTF.

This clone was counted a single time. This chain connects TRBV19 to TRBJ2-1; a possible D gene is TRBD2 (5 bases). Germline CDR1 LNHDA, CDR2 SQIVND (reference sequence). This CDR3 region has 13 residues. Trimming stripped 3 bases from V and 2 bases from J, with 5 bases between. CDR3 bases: TGTGCCAGTAGTATGCGGGCCTACAATGAGCAGTTCTTC. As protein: CASSMRAYNEQFF.

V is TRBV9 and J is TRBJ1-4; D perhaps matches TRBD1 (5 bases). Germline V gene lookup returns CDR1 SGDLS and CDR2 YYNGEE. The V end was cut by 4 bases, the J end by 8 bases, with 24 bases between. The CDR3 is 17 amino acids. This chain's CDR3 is CASSSGWGGDFLEKLFF. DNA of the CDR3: TGTGCCAGCAGCTCAGGGTGGGGTGGGGATTTTTTAGAAAAACTGTTTTTT.